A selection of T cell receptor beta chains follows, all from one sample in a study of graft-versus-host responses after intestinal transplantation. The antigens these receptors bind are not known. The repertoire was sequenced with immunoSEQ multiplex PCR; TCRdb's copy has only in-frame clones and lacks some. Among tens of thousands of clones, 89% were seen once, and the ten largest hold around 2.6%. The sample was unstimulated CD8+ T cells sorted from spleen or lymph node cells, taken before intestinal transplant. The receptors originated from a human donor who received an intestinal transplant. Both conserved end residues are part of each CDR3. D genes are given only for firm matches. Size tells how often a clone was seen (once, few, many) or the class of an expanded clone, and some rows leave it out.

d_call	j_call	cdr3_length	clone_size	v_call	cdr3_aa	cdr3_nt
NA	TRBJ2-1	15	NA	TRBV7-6	CASSSGRKGEYEQFF	TGTGCCAGCAGCTCCGGACGGAAGGGGGAATATGAGCAGTTCTTC
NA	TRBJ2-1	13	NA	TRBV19	CASSPGPEDEQFF	TGTGCCAGCAGCCCTGGACCGGAGGATGAGCAGTTCTTC
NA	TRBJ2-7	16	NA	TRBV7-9	CASSPAGGGHGYEQYF	TGTGCCAGCAGCCCCGCCGGGGGAGGACACGGTTACGAGCAGTACTTC
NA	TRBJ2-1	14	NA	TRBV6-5	CASSAQGVGNEQFF	TGTGCCAGCTCGGCCCAGGGTGTAGGGAATGAGCAGTTCTTC
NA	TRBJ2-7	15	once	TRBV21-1	CASSNEGGTRYEQYF	TGTGCCAGCAGCAATGAAGGCGGCACCCGCTACGAGCAGTACTTC
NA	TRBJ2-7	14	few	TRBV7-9	CASSADGGGHEQYF	TGTGCCAGCAGCGCGGATGGGGGCGGACACGAGCAGTACTTC
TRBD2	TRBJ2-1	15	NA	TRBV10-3	CAISPQGLAGNEQFF	TGTGCCATCAGCCCCCAGGGACTAGCGGGCAATGAGCAGTTCTTC
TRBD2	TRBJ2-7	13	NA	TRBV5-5	CASSLGEGYEQYF	TGTGCCAGCAGCCTAGGGGAGGGCTACGAGCAGTACTTC
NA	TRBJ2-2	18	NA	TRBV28	CASSEDQRFEANTGELFF	TGTGCCAGCAGTGAGGATCAGCGGTTTGAGGCAAACACCGGGGAGCTGTTTTTT
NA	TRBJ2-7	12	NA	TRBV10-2	CASSEQVWEQYF	TGCGCCAGCAGCGAACAGGTCTGGGAGCAGTACTTC
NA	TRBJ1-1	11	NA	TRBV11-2	CASSFGPEAFF	TGTGCCAGCAGCTTCGGTCCTGAAGCTTTCTTT
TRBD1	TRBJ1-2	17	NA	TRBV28	CASSFGEQGAVVYGYTF	TGTGCCAGCAGTTTCGGAGAACAGGGGGCGGTGGTCTATGGCTACACCTTC
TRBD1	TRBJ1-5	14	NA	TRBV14	CASSPQGNNQPQHF	TGTGCCAGCAGCCCACAGGGGAACAATCAGCCCCAGCATTTT
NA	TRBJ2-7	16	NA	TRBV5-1	CASSLYSRDFPYEQYF	TGCGCCAGCAGCTTGTATTCCAGGGACTTCCCCTACGAGCAGTACTTC
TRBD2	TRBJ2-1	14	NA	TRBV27	CASSSGGGYNEQFF	TGTGCCAGCAGTTCGGGAGGGGGGTACAATGAGCAGTTCTTC
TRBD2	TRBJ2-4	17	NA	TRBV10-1	CASPGKEGGPAKNIQYF	TGCGCCAGCCCTGGCAAAGAGGGAGGGCCCGCCAAAAACATTCAGTACTTC
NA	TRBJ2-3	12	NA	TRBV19	CASSIGTDTQYF	TGTGCCAGTAGTATCGGGACAGATACGCAGTATTTT
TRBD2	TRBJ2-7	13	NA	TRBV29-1	CSVNSGSLNEQYF	TGCAGCGTGAATAGCGGGAGTTTAAACGAGCAGTACTTC
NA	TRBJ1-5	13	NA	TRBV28	CASSLGDYQPQHF	TGTGCCAGCAGTTTGGGGGACTATCAGCCCCAGCATTTT
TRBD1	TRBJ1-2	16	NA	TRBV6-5	CASSYASTGTGFGYTF	TGTGCCAGCAGTTACGCTTCTACCGGGACAGGGTTTGGCTACACCTTC
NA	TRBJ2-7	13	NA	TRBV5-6	CASSFGPLYEQYF	TGTGCCAGCAGTTTTGGGCCCCTCTACGAGCAGTACTTC
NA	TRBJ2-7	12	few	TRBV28	CASSDAPTQEYF	TGTGCCAGCAGTGATGCGCCCACACAGGAGTACTTC
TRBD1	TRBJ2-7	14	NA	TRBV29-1	CSVLTPDRSHEQYF	TGCAGCGTACTAACCCCGGACAGGTCGCACGAGCAGTACTTC
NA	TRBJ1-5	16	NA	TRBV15	CATSREGRESNQPQHF	TGTGCCACCAGCAGAGAGGGCAGGGAAAGCAATCAGCCCCAGCATTTT